Listed below are T cell receptor beta chains from one sample, sequenced in a study of CD8+ T cells in alopecia areata. Generated by immunoSEQ multiplex PCR, the TCRdb table keeps only in-frame clones and is missing some. Found here are about 300,000 clones, 55% to 75% of them singletons; the top ten hold 1.8%. Sequenced material: CD4+ T cells sorted from blood, taken at week 24, from a patient treated with tofacitinib. All receptors derive from a human donor with alopecia areata. The CDR3 runs from the conserved cysteine through the conserved F or W. D genes are given only for firm matches. The size of a clone is reported for some rows only, either as once, few or many, or as a class for expanded clones.

d_call | j_call | clone_size | v_call | cdr3_nt | cdr3_aa
TRBD1 | TRBJ2-3 | . | TRBV9 | TGTGCCAGCAGCGTACAGACAGGGACAGCCTTCACAGATACGCAGTATTTT | CASSVQTGTAFTDTQYF
. | TRBJ1-1 | few | TRBV27 | TGTGCCAGCAGCCCCCCCCTCGGGGGAATCACTGAAGCTTTCTTT | CASSPPLGGITEAFF
. | TRBJ1-2 | . | TRBV4-3 | TGCGCCAGCAGCCAAGTAGGGACTAACTATGGCTACACCTTC | CASSQVGTNYGYTF
. | TRBJ2-1 | . | TRBV9 | TGTGCCAGCAGCGTAGTGGCGGGGGCTTACAATGAGCAGTTCTTC | CASSVVAGAYNEQFF
TRBD2 | TRBJ2-1 | . | TRBV29-1 | TGCAGCGTTACGGGACTAGCGGGGGGGCTCGGCAATGAGCAGTTCTTC | CSVTGLAGGLGNEQFF
TRBD1 | TRBJ2-3 | few | TRBV29-1 | TGCAGCGTTCAGAGACAGGGCGCGGCAGATACGCAGTATTTT | CSVQRQGAADTQYF
TRBD1 | TRBJ1-1 | . | TRBV7-9 | TGTGCCAGCTTGCGCTCCCTTACAGGGGCGGGAAACACTGAAGCTTTCTTT | CASLRSLTGAGNTEAFF
TRBD1 | TRBJ2-5 | few | TRBV5-1 | TGCGCCAGCAGCTCGAGACAGGGGATTGGGGAGACCCAGTACTTC | CASSSRQGIGETQYF
. | TRBJ1-6 | . | TRBV7-2 | TGTGCCAGCAGCTTAGGGAGGACCAATTCACCCCTCCACTTT | CASSLGRTNSPLHF
. | TRBJ1-2 | once | TRBV25-1 | TGTGCCAGCAGTCTACAGGGAACTTATGGCTACACCTTC | CASSLQGTYGYTF
. | TRBJ2-7 | once | TRBV4-2 | TGTGCCAGCAGCCAAAACTCGGGCCCGTACGAGCAGTACTTC | CASSQNSGPYEQYF
. | TRBJ2-5 | . | TRBV2 | TGTGCCAGCAGTGAATGGCGGACCCGCCAAGAGACCCAGTACTTC | CASSEWRTRQETQYF
. | TRBJ1-1 | . | TRBV29-1 | TGCAGCTCTGGAGGGCGGGGAAGTATCACTGAAGCTTTCTTT | CSSGGRGSITEAFF
TRBD1 | TRBJ1-2 | . | TRBV28 | TGTGCCAGCACATCGGGACAGGGGGAGGGCTACACCTTC | CASTSGQGEGYTF
. | TRBJ1-2 | few | TRBV5-4 | TGTGCCAGCAGCGCCCGGAGGGGGGAGGCCTATGGCTACACCTTC | CASSARRGEAYGYTF
. | TRBJ2-3 | . | TRBV19 | TGTGCCAGTAGTATCCCAGGGACAGATACGCAGTATTTT | CASSIPGTDTQYF
. | TRBJ1-1 | . | TRBV30 | TGTGCCTGGTCGAGAGGGACTGAAGCTTTCTTT | CAWSRGTEAFF
. | TRBJ2-2 | few | TRBV7-2 | TGTGCCAGCAGCGGGGCTTACTCGAACACCGGGGAGCTGTTTTTT | CASSGAYSNTGELFF
TRBD2 | TRBJ2-1 | few | TRBV30 | TGTGCCTGGCAACACCTCCGGGGGCTAGCGGGCCGCGAGCAGTTCTTC | CAWQHLRGLAGREQFF
. | TRBJ1-2 | . | TRBV5-1 | TGCGCCAGCAGCTTGGAAGTAAAGGGGTCCGGCTACACCTTC | CASSLEVKGSGYTF
. | TRBJ1-3 | few | TRBV5-4 | TGTGCCAGCAGAAATGCCGGGTCAAGGGCTGGAAACACCATATATTTT | CASRNAGSRAGNTIYF
. | TRBJ2-6 | . | TRBV29-1 | TGCAGCGTTGAAGCGTCCGGGATAGGCTCCTCTGGGGCCAACGTCCTGACTTTC | CSVEASGIGSSGANVLTF
. | TRBJ2-1 | . | TRBV2 | TGTGCCAGTGGAGGGTACAATGAGCAGTTCTTC | CASGGYNEQFF
. | TRBJ2-3 | few | TRBV29-1 | TGCAGCGTTGATCAGGGTCAAGGAGATACGCAGTATTTT | CSVDQGQGDTQYF
. | TRBJ1-1 | few | TRBV7-2 | TGTGCCAGCAGCACGGACAGAAACACTGAAGCTTTCTTT | CASSTDRNTEAFF
TRBD1 | TRBJ1-3 | few | TRBV6-5 | TGTGCCAGCAGTTACTCAGGACAGGGTGTAAACACCATATATTTT | CASSYSGQGVNTIYF
. | TRBJ1-2 | . | TRBV7-9 | TGTGCCAGCAGCCGCGACGCCGGCTACACCTTC | CASSRDAGYTF
. | TRBJ2-1 | . | TRBV28 | TGTGCCAGCAGTCAGGAGTGGGAGAACAATGAGCAGTTCTTC | CASSQEWENNEQFF
. | TRBJ1-5 | . | TRBV30 | TGTGCCTGGACACCTGGGGGCAATCAGCCCCAGCATTTT | CAWTPGGNQPQHF
TRBD2 | TRBJ2-3 | . | TRBV5-1 | TGCGCCAGCAGCCCGATAGCGGGGGGCACAGATACGCAGTATTTT | CASSPIAGGTDTQYF
. | TRBJ2-7 | . | TRBV10-3 | TGTGCCATCAGCGGGACAACCGGTGGCGAGCAGTACTTC | CAISGTTGGEQYF
. | TRBJ1-1 | few | TRBV20-1 | TGCAGTGCTTGGACGGCGACGGCTTTCTTT | CSAWTATAFF
TRBD1 | TRBJ1-5 | once | TRBV4-1 | TGCGCCAGCAGCCATGAATCAGGGGGGTCTCATCAGCCCCAGCATTTT | CASSHESGGSHQPQHF
. | TRBJ1-5 | . | TRBV4-1 | TGCGCCAGCAGCTACCCAGGGACCAATCAGCCCCAGCATTTT | CASSYPGTNQPQHF
TRBD1 | TRBJ2-7 | . | TRBV28 | TGTGCCAGCAGGGGGACAGGCCTTGCCTACGAGCAGTACTTC | CASRGTGLAYEQYF
. | TRBJ2-4 | . | TRBV28 | TGTGCCAGCAGCCTTAGACAGCGAAACATTCAGTACTTC | CASSLRQRNIQYF
TRBD1 | TRBJ2-7 | . | TRBV7-9 | TGTGCCAGCAGCCCCGGGACAGACTACGAGCAGTACTTC | CASSPGTDYEQYF
. | TRBJ1-5 | . | TRBV19 | TGTGCCAGTAGGGGGAATAATCAGCCCCAGCATTTT | CASRGNNQPQHF
TRBD1 | TRBJ1-2 | . | TRBV28 | TGTGCCAGCAGCAAGGGACAGAACAATGGCTACACCTTC | CASSKGQNNGYTF
. | TRBJ1-1 | . | TRBV30 | TGTGCCTGGAGTGTACTGGGGGAGGACACTGAAGCTTTCTTT | CAWSVLGEDTEAFF
. | TRBJ1-1 | few | TRBV11-2 | TGTGCCAGCAGCTTACTTACGGGTGGCACTGAAGCTTTCTTT | CASSLLTGGTEAFF
. | TRBJ2-7 | once | TRBV9 | TGTGCCAGCAGCAAACAACTGGCCCACGAGCAGTACTTC | CASSKQLAHEQYF
. | TRBJ1-2 | . | TRBV7-2 | TGTGCCAGCAGCTTATCTACAGGGAACTATGGCTACACCTTC | CASSLSTGNYGYTF
. | TRBJ2-4 | . | TRBV5-1 | TGCGCCAGCAGCTTGGGCGACAGGCTAGCCAAAAACATTCAGTACTTC | CASSLGDRLAKNIQYF
TRBD2 | TRBJ2-3 | few | TRBV2 | TGTGCCAGCAGTTTACTAGCGGGGGGCACAGATACGCAGTATTTT | CASSLLAGGTDTQYF
. | TRBJ1-2 | . | TRBV30 | TGTGCCTGGAGTGTCGCCTATGGCTACACCTTC | CAWSVAYGYTF
. | TRBJ1-1 | . | TRBV14 | TGTGCCAGCAGCCAAGCACAGGGATGGGGGACTGAAGCTTTCTTT | CASSQAQGWGTEAFF
. | TRBJ2-3 | few | TRBV5-4 | TGTGCCAGCAGCTTGGAGACGGGGGCAGATACGCAGTATTTT | CASSLETGADTQYF
TRBD1 | TRBJ1-4 | . | TRBV9 | TGTGCCAGCAGCGCCACAGGGGGTCCTAATGAAAAACTGTTTTTT | CASSATGGPNEKLFF
. | TRBJ2-1 | . | TRBV15 | TGTGCCACCAGCAGCCCTGGTAGCTACAATGAGCAGTTCTTC | CATSSPGSYNEQFF
. | TRBJ2-2 | once | TRBV30 | TGTGCCTGGAAGAGTTCCAGTAACCCCGGGGAGCTGTTTTTT | CAWKSSSNPGELFF
. | TRBJ1-1 | . | TRBV2 | TGTGCCAGCAGGGAGGTCACTGAAGCTTTCTTT | CASREVTEAFF
. | TRBJ2-1 | once | TRBV6-5 | TGTGCCAGCAGCCCCGGTAGGGGGGAAAATGAGCAGTTCTTC | CASSPGRGENEQFF
. | TRBJ2-7 | few | TRBV29-1 | TGCAGCGTTGAGGGCAGGGACTACGAGCAGTACTTC | CSVEGRDYEQYF
. | TRBJ2-3 | . | TRBV7-7 | TGTGCTAGCAGCTCCCCCCCGGCGGATACGCAGTATTTT | CASSSPPADTQYF